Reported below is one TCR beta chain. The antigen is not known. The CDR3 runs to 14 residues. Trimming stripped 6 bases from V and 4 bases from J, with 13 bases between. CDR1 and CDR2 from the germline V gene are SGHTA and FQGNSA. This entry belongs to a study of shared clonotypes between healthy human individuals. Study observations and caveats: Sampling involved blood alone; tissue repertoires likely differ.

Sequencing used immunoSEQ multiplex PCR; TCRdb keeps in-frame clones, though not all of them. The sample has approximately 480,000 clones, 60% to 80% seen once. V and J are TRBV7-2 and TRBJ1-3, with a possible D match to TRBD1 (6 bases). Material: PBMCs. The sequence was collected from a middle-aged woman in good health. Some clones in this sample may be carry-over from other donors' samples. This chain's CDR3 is CASRSGADGNTIYF. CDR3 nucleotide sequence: TGTGCCAGCAGGTCAGGGGCAGACGGAAACACCATATATTTT. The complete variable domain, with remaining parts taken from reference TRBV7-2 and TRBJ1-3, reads GAGVSQSPSNKVTEKGKDVELRCDPISGHTALYWYRQSLGQGLEFLIYFQGNSAPDKSGLPSDRFSAERTGGSVSTLTIQRTQQEDSAVYLCASRSGADGNTIYFGEGSWLTVV.